This T cell receptor (beta chain) was found in a study of blood T cells in healthy people across ages. Germline CDR1 reads SEHNR; CDR2 reads FQNEAQ (reference sequence). The V end lost 5 bases, the J end lost 10 bases, and 12 bases lay between the germline ends. The CDR3 has 12 residues. A J-beta primer mix and a sample-barcoded 5' primer were used in a second PCR of roughly 7 to 12 cycles. Via MiXCR, TCRdb re-called the 5' RACE reads, giving one row per CDR3 protein. Among roughly 800,000 distinct CDR3 sequences listed, about 62% were seen once. The rearrangement links TRBV7-9 to TRBJ2-1; the D is unclear. The sequence came from a man younger than 40 in good health. The sample was blood. As DNA, the CDR3 is TGTGCCAGCAGCCCTGAGGCTCGCGAGCAGTTCTTC. Translated, it gives CASSPEAREQFF.